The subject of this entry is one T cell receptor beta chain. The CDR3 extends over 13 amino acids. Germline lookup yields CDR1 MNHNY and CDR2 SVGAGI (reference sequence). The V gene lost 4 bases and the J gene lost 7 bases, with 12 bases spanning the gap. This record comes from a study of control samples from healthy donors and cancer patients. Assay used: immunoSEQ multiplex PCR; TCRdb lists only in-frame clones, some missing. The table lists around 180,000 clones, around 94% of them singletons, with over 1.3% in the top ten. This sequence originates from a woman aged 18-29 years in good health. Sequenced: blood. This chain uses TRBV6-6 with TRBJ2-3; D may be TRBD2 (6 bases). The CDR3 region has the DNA TGTGCCAGCAGTTTCGGGGGTTTGTATACGCAGTATTTT. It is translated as CASSFGGLYTQYF.